The 5 T cell receptor beta chains reported below all come from one sample, sequenced in a study of blood T cell repertoires in COVID-19. This table comes from immunoSEQ multiplex PCR, and its TCRdb copy is limited to in-frame clones, with some not included. The table has over 150,000 clones, 65% to 90% seen once. The specimen was peripheral blood. The receptors come from a woman aged 60 to 75 with COVID-19, enrolled during active disease.

The chain links TRBV25-1 to TRBJ1-1, with D possibly matching TRBD1 (5 bases). The V and J ends lost 8 bases and 6 bases respectively, with 22 bases between them. CDR1 and CDR2 (germline): MGHDK, SYGVNS. The CDR3 is 15 amino acids. The CDR3 sequence is CASERFGGFGAEAFF. Here the CDR3 DNA reads TGTGCCAGCGAGAGGTTCGGGGGTTTTGGGGCTGAAGCTTTCTTT.

The genes are TRBV5-1 and TRBJ1-4; D is unclear. The ends were cut back, 2 bases at V and 4 bases at J, with 18 bases in the middle. Germline assignment: CDR1 SGHRS and CDR2 YFSETQ. The CDR3 sequence is 17 residues long. CDR3 bases: TGCGCCAGCAGCTTAATGGAGGCCCCACACAGTAATGAAAAACTGTTTTTT. Translated: CASSLMEAPHSNEKLFF.

The chain is built from TRBV7-2 and TRBJ1-2, with TRBD1 as a possible D gene (6 bases). The V gene lost 5 bases and the J gene lost 7 bases, with 17 bases spanning the gap. Germline assignment: CDR1 SGHTA and CDR2 FQGNSA. CDR3 length equals 14 residues. CDR3 in amino acids: CASSNRQVMRGYTF. In DNA form, the CDR3 reads TGTGCCAGCAGCAACAGACAGGTGATGCGTGGCTACACCTTC.

The chain carries TRBV7-8 and TRBJ2-7; weak D call: TRBD2 (5 bases). Germline values: CDR1 SGHVS, CDR2 FQNEAQ. The CDR3 totals 16 residues. Trimming removed 6 bases at V and 0 bases at J, with 18 bases between. The CDR3 DNA reads as TGTGCCAGCAGACCCCGTAACCGGAGGCTCTCCTACGAGCAGTACTTC. Protein product: CASRPRNRRLSYEQYF.

J is TRBJ2-1 and V is TRBV7-6, with 13 bases identical to TRBD2. Germline V gives CDR1 SGHVS, CDR2 FNYEAQ. The CDR3 sequence is 16 residues long. With 4 bases clipped from V and 5 bases from J, the junction kept 5 bases outside the gene matches. CDR3 in amino acids: CASSSGLAGEHNEQFF. CDR3 DNA: TGTGCCAGCAGCTCAGGACTAGCGGGAGAGCACAATGAGCAGTTCTTC.